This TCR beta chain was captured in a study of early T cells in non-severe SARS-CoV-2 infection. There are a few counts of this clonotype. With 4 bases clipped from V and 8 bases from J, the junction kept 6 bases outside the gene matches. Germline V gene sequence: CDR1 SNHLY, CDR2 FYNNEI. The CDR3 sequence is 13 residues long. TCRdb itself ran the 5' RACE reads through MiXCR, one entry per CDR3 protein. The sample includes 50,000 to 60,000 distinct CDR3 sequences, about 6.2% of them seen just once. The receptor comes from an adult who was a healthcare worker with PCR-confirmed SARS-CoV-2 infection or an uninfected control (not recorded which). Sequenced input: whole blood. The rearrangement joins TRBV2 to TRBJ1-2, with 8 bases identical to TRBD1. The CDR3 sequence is CASSADRVGGYTF. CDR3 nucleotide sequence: TGTGCCAGCAGTGCGGACAGGGTGGGAGGCTACACCTTC.